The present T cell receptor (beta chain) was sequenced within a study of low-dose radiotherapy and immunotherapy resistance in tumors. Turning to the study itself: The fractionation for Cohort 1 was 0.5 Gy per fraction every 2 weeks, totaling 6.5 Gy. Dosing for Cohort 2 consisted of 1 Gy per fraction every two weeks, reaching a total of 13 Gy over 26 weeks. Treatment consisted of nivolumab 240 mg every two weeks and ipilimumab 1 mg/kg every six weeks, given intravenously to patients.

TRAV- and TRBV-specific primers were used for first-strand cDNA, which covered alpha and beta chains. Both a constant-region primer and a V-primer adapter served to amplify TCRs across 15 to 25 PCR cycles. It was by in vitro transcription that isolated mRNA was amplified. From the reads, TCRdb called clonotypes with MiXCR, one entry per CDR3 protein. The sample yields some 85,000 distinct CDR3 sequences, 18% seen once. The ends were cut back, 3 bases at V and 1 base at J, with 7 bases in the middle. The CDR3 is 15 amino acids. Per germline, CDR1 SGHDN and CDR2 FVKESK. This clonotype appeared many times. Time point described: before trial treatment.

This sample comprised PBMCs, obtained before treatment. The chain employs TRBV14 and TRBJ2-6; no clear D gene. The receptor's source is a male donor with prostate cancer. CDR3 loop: CASSQWESGANVLTF. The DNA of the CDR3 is TGTGCCAGCAGCCAGTGGGAATCTGGGGCCAACGTCCTGACTTTC.